A single sample is the source of the 7 T cell receptor beta chains below, sequenced in a study of metastatic and nonmetastatic thyroid tumors. MiXCR reprocessed the PCR reads for TCRdb. This table has roughly 23,000 clones, 20% to 25% appearing once. Patients underwent thyroid surgery, and none had received any treatment before it. Sequencing was carried out using blood. These receptors were collected from a male donor with papillary thyroid cancer or a benign thyroid nodule (not recorded which). Some clones in this sample may be carry-over from other donors' samples.

This clone was picked up many times. This chain uses TRBV7-2 with TRBJ2-1; D possibly corresponds to TRBD2 (5 bases). CDR1 is SGHTA and CDR2 is FQGNSA in the germline V gene. The CDR3 is 14 residues long. The V and J ends lost 0 bases and 7 bases respectively, with 10 bases between them. CDR3 DNA: TGTGCCAGCAGCTTAGCGGGAGTCTGGAATGAGCAGTTCTTC. Translation: CASSLAGVWNEQFF.

This clone was counted many times. The J gene is TRBJ1-1, the V gene TRBV27; no clear D. Germline loops: CDR1 MNHEY, CDR2 SMNVEV (reference sequence). The V end lost 3 bases, the J end lost 5 bases, and 19 bases lay between the germline ends. The CDR3 has 16 residues. DNA for the CDR3: TGTGCCAGCAGTTTTAGGCCTCCCAACACGGGGACTGAAGCTTTCTTT. This codes for CASSFRPPNTGTEAFF.

This clone has ten or more counts. V usage is TRBV2 and J usage is TRBJ1-5; D is undetermined. Trimming left V 0 bases short and J 4 bases short, with 13 bases between. The germline CDR1 and CDR2 sequences are SNHLY and FYNNEI. This CDR3 contains 16 residues. CDR3 nucleotide sequence: TGTGCCAGCAGTGAAGCAAGGAGGGCCCCTAATCAGCCCCAGCATTTT. Translation gives CASSEARRAPNQPQHF.

The chain employs TRBV20-1 and TRBJ2-6; D is possibly TRBD1 or TRBD2 (5 bases each). Deletions cut 1 base from V and 2 bases from J, with 6 bases between. The germline CDR1 and CDR2 sequences are DFQATT and SNEGSKA (reference sequence). This CDR3 has 14 residues. The CDR3 DNA reads as TGCAGTGCTAGAGTGGGGGCTGGGGCCAACGTCCTGACTTTC. Amino acids: CSARVGAGANVLTF.

This clone was detected ten times or more. The chain carries TRBV2 and TRBJ2-5, with a possible D match to TRBD2 (5 bases). Germline V CDR1 and CDR2: SNHLY, FYNNEI. The CDR3 covers 12 residues. The V end was cut by 6 bases, the J end by 2 bases, with 7 bases between. The CDR3 DNA reads TGTGCCAGCAGGCGCGGGCAAGAGACCCAGTACTTC. Its translation is CASRRGQETQYF.

This clone was counted between two and nine times. The chain couples TRBV12-3 or TRBV12-4 to TRBJ1-1; D may be TRBD1 (6 bases). The germline V and J ends were trimmed by 4 bases and 1 base, with 10 bases remaining between them. The CDR3 totals 14 residues. CDR3 region: CASSSSDRNTEAFF. CDR3 bases: TGTGCCAGCAGTTCATCGGACAGGAACACTGAAGCTTTCTTT.

This clone was counted ten times or more. The genes are TRBV6-5 and TRBJ2-7; 9 bases map to TRBD1. CDR1 and CDR2 from the germline V gene are MNHEY and SVGAGI. J gave up 7 bases and V 2 bases, and 3 bases lay outside the gene matches. This CDR3 contains 13 residues. CDR3 DNA sequence: TGTGCCAGCAGTTACACAGGGGGCGGGGAGCAGTACTTC. The encoded protein is CASSYTGGGEQYF.